The sequence of this T cell receptor (beta chain) was determined in a study of shared clonotypes between healthy human individuals. CD45RO negativity and positive selection for CCR7 defined naive CD8 cells, a population that excluded terminally differentiated effector memory CD45RA+ cells. Germline CDR1 SGHTA, CDR2 FQGNSA. The CDR3 spans 15 residues. Between the trimmed V and J ends, which lost 5 bases and 4 bases, there was a span of 14 bases. The table came from immunoSEQ multiplex PCR; TCRdb's copy has only in-frame clones and leaves some out. This repertoire shows some 2.1 million clones, around 96% found once; its top ten account for approximately 1.2%.

The sequenced material came from naive CD8+ T cells sorted from blood. The clonotype was recovered from a man aged 18-30 years in good health. The rearrangement joins TRBV7-2 to TRBJ2-2, with D tentatively TRBD1 (6 bases). The CDR3 DNA follows: TGTGCCAGCAGCCTTACAGGGTCGGTCACCGGGGAGCTGTTTTTT. Its translation: CASSLTGSVTGELFF. Using reference TRBV7-2 and TRBJ2-2 for the parts outside the CDR3, the full variable domain is GAGVSQSPSNKVTEKGKDVELRCDPISGHTALYWYRQSLGQGLEFLIYFQGNSAPDKSGLPSDRFSAERTGGSVSTLTIQRTQQEDSAVYLCASSLTGSVTGELFFGEGSRLTVL.